These 24 T cell receptor beta chains came from one sample sequenced in a study of T cell repertoires in aging, cancer and after chemotherapy. Amplification of TCR beta used genomic DNA extracted from peripheral blood. TRB rearrangements spanning V, D and J were amplified using mixed TRB-A/B primers. One entry per CDR3 protein results from TCRdb running MiXCR on the multiplex PCR reads. The top ten hold approximately 8.7% of the sample, which has thousands of distinct CDR3 sequences, about 20% seen once. The sample taken for sequencing was blood. These receptors originate from a human donor with a blood cancer.

This sequence joins TRBV25-1 and TRBJ2-3; D is uncertain. This CDR3 comprises 13 residues. The germline V and J ends were trimmed by 3 bases and 1 base, with 5 bases remaining between them. CDR1 is MGHDK and CDR2 is SYGVNS in the germline V gene. CDR3 residues: CASSDRGTDTQYF. CDR3 DNA sequence: TGTGCCAGCAGTGATCGTGGCACAGATACGCAGTATTTT.

The V call is TRBV20-1, the J call TRBJ1-2, with D uncertain. Trimming left V 0 bases short and J 5 bases short, with 7 bases between. The CDR3 consists of 12 residues. The germline V gene encodes CDR1 DFQATT and CDR2 SNEGSKA (reference sequence). CDR3: CSARDRRYGYTF. Here the CDR3 DNA reads TGCAGTGCTAGAGATCGACGGTATGGCTACACCTTC.

Sample share makes this clonotype medium-sized. The rearrangement uses TRBV6-1 and TRBJ2-2; D gene ambiguous. Trimming removed 4 bases from V and 4 bases from J, with 10 bases in between. This CDR3 region has 14 residues. Germline CDR1 reads MNHNS; CDR2 reads SASEGT. DNA for the CDR3: TGTGCCAGCAGTGGTGTCGTCGGCACCGGGGAGCTGTTTTTT. This sequence encodes CASSGVVGTGELFF.

The chain recombines TRBV20-1 with TRBJ1-2; TRBD1 is a possible D gene (5 bases). V lost 3 bases and J 1 base, leaving 18 bases between the germline ends. This CDR3 spans 16 amino acids. CDR1 and CDR2 (germline): DFQATT, SNEGSKA (reference sequence). The CDR3 nucleotides read TGCAGTGCTAGTTGGGTGGCGGGGGGAGTTAACTATGGCTACACCTTC. Its translation: CSASWVAGGVNYGYTF.

The V call is TRBV20-1, the J call TRBJ2-1; D ambiguous. The CDR3 sequence is 15 residues long. Germline V CDR1 and CDR2: DFQATT, SNEGSKA (reference sequence). Trimming pared 6 bases from V and 8 bases from J, leaving 23 bases between. The CDR3: CSAKPTVIKGDEQFF. The CDR3 coding sequence is TGCAGTGCGAAGCCCACGGTCATAAAAGGCGATGAGCAGTTCTTC.

This clonotype occurred a few times. The rearrangement uses TRBV20-1 and TRBJ1-1, with D possibly TRBD1 on 5 matching bases. V shed 3 bases and J shed 1 base, with 18 bases lying between them. CDR3 length equals 16 residues. The germline V gene has CDR1 DFQATT and CDR2 SNEGSKA (reference sequence). The CDR3 region is CSARGFAAGGNTEAFF. CDR3 sequence (DNA): TGCAGTGCTAGGGGCTTCGCGGCGGGGGGGAACACTGAAGCTTTCTTT.

By frequency in the sample, this clonotype is medium-sized (0.01 to 0.1%). The rearrangement joins TRBV29-1 to TRBJ2-1; weak D call: TRBD2 (6 bases). Germline V gives CDR1 SQVTM, CDR2 ANQGSEA. There are 13 residues in the CDR3. Trimming took 4 bases from V and 8 from J, leaving 15 bases between them. The CDR3 loop reads CSVARDSRDEQFF. CDR3 sequence (DNA): TGCAGCGTTGCGCGGGATTCCAGGGATGAGCAGTTCTTC.

CDR3 amino acids: CASSLDARGGFANTGELFF. The CDR3, as DNA: TGTGCCAGCAGCTTGGATGCCAGGGGAGGTTTCGCGAACACCGGGGAGCTGTTTTTT. The chain joins TRBV11-1 to TRBJ2-2; D may be TRBD1 or TRBD2 (6 bases each). The length of the CDR3 is 19 residues. Germline V gives CDR1 SGHAT, CDR2 FQDESV (reference sequence). The V gene lost 3 bases and the J gene lost 0 bases, with 20 bases spanning the gap.

Comment on this clonotype: Germline and junction disagree at one end, which may indicate a read error. J is TRBJ2-3 and V is TRBV18; D possibly matches TRBD1 or TRBD2 (5 bases each). CDR1 is KGHSH and CDR2 is LQKENI in the germline V gene. The CDR3 consists of 16 residues. CDR3 sequence (DNA): TGTGCCAGCAGCCGCCTGGCCCCGGGGACCAAAGATACGCAGTGTTTT. Protein: CASSRLAPGTKDTQCF.

This CDR3 is CASSAAAGLYNEQFF. The CDR3 region has the DNA TGTGCCAGCAGCGCAGCGGCGGGGCTGTACAATGAGCAGTTCTTC. The rearrangement links TRBV9 to TRBJ2-1, with a weak D call TRBD2 (6 bases). Germline values: CDR1 SGDLS, CDR2 YYNGEE. The ends were cut back, 3 bases at V and 4 bases at J, with 14 bases in the middle. The CDR3 length is 15 residues.

This chain links TRBV12-3 or TRBV12-4 with TRBJ1-5; 10 bases align to TRBD1. The CDR3 extends over 16 amino acids. The junction had 8 bases not matched to a gene; V was cut back by 5 bases and J by 4 bases. The CDR3 loop reads CASSLLPGQGNQPQHF. The CDR3 nucleotides read TGTGCCAGCAGTCTACTTCCGGGACAGGGGAATCAGCCCCAGCATTTT.

The table lists this clonotype with a few counts. The CDR3 region is CASRSGTYHNEQFF. The CDR3 nucleotides read TGTGCCAGCAGATCCGGGACATATCACAATGAGCAGTTCTTC. The V gene is TRBV7-9, the J gene TRBJ2-1; TRBD1 might be the D (6 bases). The germline V gene has CDR1 SEHNR and CDR2 FQNEAQ (reference sequence). The ends were cut back, 6 bases at V and 5 bases at J, with 14 bases in the middle. The CDR3 extends over 14 amino acids.

Relative to its sample, this clonotype is medium-sized (0.01 to 0.1%). The chain is built from TRBV29-1 and TRBJ2-7; D possibly corresponds to TRBD2 (6 bases). The ends were cut back, 7 bases at V and 10 bases at J, with 23 bases in the middle. There are 13 residues in the CDR3. The germline gives CDR1 SQVTM, CDR2 ANQGSEA. CDR3 sequence (DNA): TGCAGCGCCCTGGTGGGTGGGGGGAACAGACAGTACTTC. Its translation: CSALVGGGNRQYF.

This clonotype came up a few times. The CDR3 here is CASSLTSGRENEQFF. In DNA form, the CDR3 reads TGTGCCAGCAGCCTCACTAGCGGGAGGGAAAATGAGCAGTTCTTC. The rearrangement uses TRBV12-3 or TRBV12-4 and TRBJ2-1; 13 bases agree with TRBD2. Unmatched junction bases numbered 6, after V lost 6 bases and J lost 7 bases. The CDR3 has 15 residues.

On this clonotype itself: A much more abundant neighbour one base away suggests this may be a read error. V gene TRBV5-4 combines with J gene TRBJ1-2; D is uncertain. Germline CDR1 is SGHNT and CDR2 is YYREEE (reference sequence). The length of the CDR3 is 15 residues. Deletions cut 3 bases from V and 5 bases from J, with 17 bases between. The CDR3 nucleotides read TGTGCCAGCAGCTCGCCCCGGGTTAAGGGTTATGGCTACACCTTC. Translated: CASSSPRVKGYGYTF.

This clonotype is labeled as medium-sized. The chain links TRBV11-1 to TRBJ2-1; 9 bases fit TRBD1. Germline trimming cut 5 bases from V and 6 bases from J; bases unmatched to any gene: 14. The CDR3 runs 17 residues. From germline, CDR1 is SGHAT and CDR2 FQDESV (reference sequence). CDR3 DNA: TGTGCCAGCAGCCTCCTACCCCCCGGGACAGGGCCCAATGAGCAGTTCTTC. Translation: CASSLLPPGTGPNEQFF.

CDR3 region: CASSQATSGPSTDTQYF. The CDR3 DNA sequence: TGTGCCAGCAGCCAAGCGACTAGCGGGCCTAGCACAGATACGCAGTATTTT. V usage is TRBV4-2 and J usage is TRBJ2-3; 10 bases are shared with TRBD2. This CDR3 has 17 amino acids. Germline V gene sequence: CDR1 LGHNA, CDR2 YNFKEQ. V dropped 1 base and J dropped 0; count of bases not matched to a gene: 4.

The rearrangement links TRBV5-1 to TRBJ1-2, with D unresolved. The germline CDR1 and CDR2 sequences are SGHRS and YFSETQ. The V gene lost 0 bases and the J gene lost 5 bases, with 8 bases spanning the gap. The CDR3 runs 13 residues. The DNA for the CDR3 is TGCGCCAGCAGCTTGGCCGAAGGGTATGGCTACACCTTC. Encoded protein: CASSLAEGYGYTF.

This clonotype is deemed medium-sized. This sequence joins TRBV7-6 and TRBJ2-7; 8 bases agree with TRBD1. Germline lookup yields CDR1 SGHVS and CDR2 FNYEAQ. V lost 5 bases and J lost 3; bases outside the gene matches: 9. The CDR3 is 15 amino acids. The CDR3 protein is CASSEWDGQGYEQYF. CDR3 DNA sequence: TGTGCCAGCAGCGAATGGGATGGACAGGGCTACGAGCAGTACTTC.

This clonotype has more than one count but fewer than ten. The chain employs TRBV20-1 and TRBJ2-1, with D maybe TRBD2 (5 bases). The CDR3 has 12 amino acids. The V end lost 6 bases, the J end lost 3 bases, and 9 bases lay between the germline ends. Germline lookup yields CDR1 DFQATT and CDR2 SNEGSKA (reference sequence). The CDR3 region has the DNA TGCAGTGCCAACCGGGACTACAATGAGCAGTTCTTC. The encoded protein is CSANRDYNEQFF.

In its sample, this clonotype is medium-sized. The chain uses TRBV6-2 or TRBV6-3 and TRBJ2-2; D may be TRBD1 (5 bases). Trimming removed 1 base at V and 5 bases at J, with 14 bases between. Germline CDR1 and CDR2: MNHEY and SVGEGT. This CDR3 contains 16 residues. The DNA for the CDR3 is TGTGCCAGCAGTTACTACAGGTCCAGGGTAACCGGGGAGCTGTTTTTT. The encoded protein is CASSYYRSRVTGELFF.

This clonotype is termed medium-sized. The gene calls are TRBV27 and TRBJ1-4; D is perhaps TRBD1 (6 bases). Trimming took 3 bases from V and 8 from J, leaving 16 bases between them. Germline-derived CDR1 and CDR2 are MNHEY and SMNVEV (reference sequence). The CDR3 runs 15 residues. The CDR3: CASSFRRGGQEKLFF. Written as DNA, the CDR3 is TGTGCCAGCAGTTTCCGCAGGGGAGGGCAGGAAAAACTGTTTTTT.

Turning to this clonotype: A read error may explain this, as a much larger clone is one base away. The chain uses TRBV6-1 and TRBJ2-3, with 14 bases aligning to TRBD2. Germline V gene sequence: CDR1 MNHNS, CDR2 SASEGT. The length of the CDR3 is 17 residues. The V and J ends lost 7 bases and 5 bases, in that order; junction bases with no gene match: 11. The CDR3 DNA reads as TGTGCCAGCACGAGACTAGCGGGAGGGCCGGGGAAAGATACGCAGTATTTT. As protein: CASTRLAGGPGKDTQYF.

Points on this clonotype: Possible read error: a much larger clone is one base away. The chain combines TRBV19 with TRBJ2-1; TRBD2 matches at 14 bases. CDR1 is LNHDA and CDR2 is SQIVND in the germline V gene (reference sequence). The CDR3 covers 17 residues. The CDR3 bases are TGTGCCAGTAGAACTGGGGCCGGGACTAGCGGGGGCAATAAGCAGTTCTTC. Amino acid sequence: CASRTGAGTSGGNKQFF.